This T cell receptor beta chain was recovered during a study of cytomegalovirus exposure and HLA in healthy donors. Study-wide points: Most of the TCR beta V segments (in an earlier analysis) were productive either about 87% or about 30% of the time. Most subjects' HLA-A and HLA-B alleles were reportedly predicted from TCR beta sequences.

V was clipped by 7 bases and J by 2 bases, with 6 bases between them. CDR1 SNHLY and CDR2 FYNNEI come from the germline V gene. This CDR3 has 11 residues. PCR involved 60 Vbeta and 13 Jbeta primers. Profiling relied on immunoSEQ multiplex PCR, and the TCRdb table lists in-frame clones only, not all of them. The table for this sample gives 100,000 to 150,000 clones. A remark on this clone: Antigen unknown.

The sequence was collected from a middle-aged man in good health and CMV-seronegative. The J gene is TRBJ2-7, the V gene TRBV2; D not certain. The sample was PBMCs. CDR3 coding DNA: TGTGCCAGCACGCGGACCTACGAGCAGTACTTC. It is translated as CASTRTYEQYF. The variable domain in full, completed from reference TRBV2 and TRBJ2-7, reads EPEVTQTPSHQVTQMGQEVILRCVPISNHLYFYWYRQILGQKVEFLVSFYNNEISEKSEIFDDQFSVERPDGSNFTLKIRSTKLEDSAMYFCASTRTYEQYFGPGTRLTVT.